The present TCR beta chain was sequenced within a study of PD-1 blockade in classical Hodgkin lymphoma. Clones were read by immunoSEQ multiplex PCR, and TCRdb kept only the in-frame ones, dropping some. The table has about 13,000 clones, around 90% seen once. Each of the patients experienced relapse following autologous stem cell transplantation, and their brentuximab vedotin exposure differed. In regard to this clone: Its antigen is unknown.

Study-wide findings and caveats: Later analyses included only patients treated at least 1 year post-ASCT. A significant rise in TCR diversity was seen by C4D1 for CD4+ cells but not for CD8+ cells.

V shed 3 bases and J 2 bases; nucleotides not matched to a gene: 4. The CDR3 sequence is 15 residues long. Germline V gene lookup returns CDR1 ENHRY and CDR2 SYGVKD. The specimen comprised peripheral blood mononuclear cells (PBMCs), sampled at baseline. The genes are TRBV10-3 and TRBJ1-3; 7 nucleotides agree with TRBD1. The sequence came from a human donor with classical Hodgkin lymphoma. In DNA form, the CDR3 reads TGTGCCATCAGTGAATTTCAGGGGGCTGGAAACACCATATATTTT. Translating gives CAISEFQGAGNTIYF.